Below are 2 T cell receptor beta chains sequenced from a single sample in a study of response to subunit inactivated influenza vaccine. TCRdb recomputed calls from the RT-PCR reads with MiXCR, one row per CDR3 protein. This sample has around 570,000 distinct CDR3 sequences, with around 11% found just once. These sequences were also reported in another study, on T cells expressing NK-cell markers. That source reports: cDNA encoding TCR beta was synthesized via 5'RACE template switching incorporating UMIs.

Sequencing was performed on PBMCs from blood, taken on the day of vaccination. These TCRs come from a man aged 45 to 65 who received an inactivated influenza vaccine.

This clonotype was detected only once. This rearrangement joins TRBV5-1 to TRBJ1-4; tentative D call: TRBD1 (5 bases). The CDR3 consists of 14 residues. V lost 0 bases to trimming and J lost 12 bases, with 15 bases between them. Germline V gives CDR1 SGHRS, CDR2 YFSETQ. The CDR3 spells CASSLGGDGVELFF. The CDR3 nucleotides read TGCGCCAGCAGCTTGGGAGGGGATGGTGTGGAACTGTTTTTT.

J is TRBJ1-6 and V is TRBV7-6; D is possibly TRBD1 (5 bases). Per the germline V gene, CDR1 is SGHVS and CDR2 is FNYEAQ. The length of the CDR3 is 20 residues. Trimming removed 5 bases at V and 4 bases at J, with 27 bases between. Here the CDR3 reads CASSPKAGHLLEPYNSPLHF. The DNA of the CDR3 is TGTGCCAGCAGCCCAAAAGCCGGACACCTCCTAGAACCTTATAATTCACCCCTCCACTTT.